This record covers a single T cell receptor beta chain. TCRdb keeps only in-frame clones here, not all; method: immunoSEQ multiplex PCR. This sample has under 150,000 clones, with approximately 90% found just once. The CDR3 length is 15 residues. CDR1 is SGHNT, CDR2 YYREEE, per germline (reference sequence). Trimming removed 2 bases from V and 5 bases from J; junction bases left unmatched: 5. The data were obtained in a study of T cell responses to AZD1222 COVID-19 vaccine. V is TRBV5-4 and J is TRBJ1-4; 8 nucleotides agree with TRBD1. The sample consisted of peripheral blood, taken on day 0 of AZD1222 vaccination. This clonotype was sampled from an adult in good health. In nucleotides, the CDR3 is TGTGCCAGCAGCTTAGGAACAGGGGGAAATGAAAAACTGTTTTTT. The encoded protein is CASSLGTGGNEKLFF.